This paragraph covers one TCR beta chain sequence. Original processing methods: Nucleated cell counts were estimated from reference gene primer amplification. Measured with immunoSEQ multiplex PCR; TCRdb has only the in-frame clones, and not every one. D and trimming were read from the DNA, whereas the V and J calls and clone size are those reported in that table. This sample yields around 200,000 clones, of which 70% to 90% are seen a single time; about 4.7% belongs to the top ten. This sample was included in a study of blood T cell repertoires in COVID-19. Study in general: Samples representing acute and convalescent COVID-19 were sourced from the United States, Italy and Spain. Sources were T cells, B-cell-depleted T cells, or PBMCs; the material itself was cDNA or gDNA.

CDR1 KGHSH and CDR2 LQKENI come from the germline V gene. The CDR3 is 16 amino acids. Germline trimming cut 2 bases from V and 7 bases from J; bases unmatched to any gene: 9. Cohort assignment relied on participant-reported clinical history. The chain carries TRBV18 and TRBJ2-1, with TRBD2 matching 9 bases. The sequenced sample was PBMCs or T cells enriched from blood (not recorded which). The sequence came from a woman in her 30s who had been exposed to COVID-19. The CDR3 DNA reads TGTGCCAGCTCACCATTTGATGGCGGGGGGGAGAATGAGCAGTTCTTC. Translated, it gives CASSPFDGGGENEQFF.